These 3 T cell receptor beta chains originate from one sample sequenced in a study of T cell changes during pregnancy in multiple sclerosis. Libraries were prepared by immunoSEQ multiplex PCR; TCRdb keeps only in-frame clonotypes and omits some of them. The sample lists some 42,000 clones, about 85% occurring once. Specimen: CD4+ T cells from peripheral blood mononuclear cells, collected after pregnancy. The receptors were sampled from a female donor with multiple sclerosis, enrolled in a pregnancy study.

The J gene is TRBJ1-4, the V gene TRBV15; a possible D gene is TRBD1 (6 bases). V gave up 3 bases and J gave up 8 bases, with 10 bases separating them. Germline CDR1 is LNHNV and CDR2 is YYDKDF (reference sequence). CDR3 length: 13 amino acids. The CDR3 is CATSRTGREKLFF. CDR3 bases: TGTGCCACCAGCAGGACAGGCCGAGAAAAACTGTTTTTT. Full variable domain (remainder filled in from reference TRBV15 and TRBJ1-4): DAMVIQNPRYQVTQFGKPVTLSCSQTLNHNVMYWYQQKSSQAPKLLFHYYDKDFNNEADTPDNFQSRRPNTSFCFLDIRSPGLGDTAMYLCATSRTGREKLFFGSGTQLSVL.

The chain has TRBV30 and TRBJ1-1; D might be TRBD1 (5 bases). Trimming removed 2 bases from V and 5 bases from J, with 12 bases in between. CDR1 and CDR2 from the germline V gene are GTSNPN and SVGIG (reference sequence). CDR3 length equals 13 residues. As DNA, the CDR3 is TGTGCCTGGAGTCAGGGTGCAGGGACTGAAGCTTTCTTT. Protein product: CAWSQGAGTEAFF.

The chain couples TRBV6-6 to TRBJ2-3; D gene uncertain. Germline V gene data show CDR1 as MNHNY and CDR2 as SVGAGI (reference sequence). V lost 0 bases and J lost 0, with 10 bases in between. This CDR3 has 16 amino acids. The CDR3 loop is CASSYSLHQSTDTQYF. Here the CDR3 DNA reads TGTGCCAGCAGTTACTCGCTGCATCAGAGCACAGATACGCAGTATTTT.